One sample yielded the 19 T cell receptor beta chains listed below, sequenced in a study of blood T cell repertoires in COVID-19. The table came from immunoSEQ multiplex PCR; TCRdb's copy has only in-frame clones and leaves some out. The sample contains around 110,000 clones, roughly four fifths of which appear only once. Sequenced input: peripheral blood. The source of these receptors is a woman in her seventies with acute or convalescent COVID-19.

This sequence joins TRBV25-1 and TRBJ1-4; possibly TRBD1 for D (6 bases). V was cut by 7 bases and J by 3 bases, with 15 bases left in between. Germline V lookup: CDR1 MGHDK, CDR2 SYGVNS. This CDR3 has 15 amino acids. For the CDR3, the DNA is TGTGCCAGCACCAGAACAGGGTTGGCTAATGAAAAACTGTTTTTT. Its translation is CASTRTGLANEKLFF.

The J gene is TRBJ1-2, the V gene TRBV6-1; D may be TRBD1 (5 bases). The V and J ends lost 3 bases and 3 bases respectively, with 17 bases between them. Germline assignment: CDR1 MNHNS and CDR2 SASEGT. The CDR3 consists of 16 residues. The CDR3 nucleotides are TGTGCCAGCAGTGATCAAGCCCGGCAGGGCCACTATGGCTACACCTTC. Its protein is CASSDQARQGHYGYTF.

The chain is built from TRBV6-5 and TRBJ1-2, with 7 bases that match TRBD1. The CDR3 runs to 14 residues. Germline trimming cut 4 bases from V and 2 bases from J; bases unmatched to any gene: 4. Germline V gene lookup returns CDR1 MNHEY and CDR2 SVGAGI. For the CDR3, the DNA is TGTGCCAGCAGTTGGGACAGAAAAAACTATGGCTACACCTTC. Translated, it gives CASSWDRKNYGYTF.

This rearrangement joins TRBV4-3 to TRBJ1-2; 9 bases are shared with TRBD1. The J segment lost 4 bases and the V segment lost 4 bases, leaving 4 bases of the junction unmatched. This CDR3 has 14 residues. Germline assignment: CDR1 LGHNA and CDR2 YSLEER. CDR3 sequence (DNA): TGCGCCAGCAGCCGCGGACAGGGGACCTATGGCTACACCTTC. Amino acids: CASSRGQGTYGYTF.

Points on this clone: Because the CDR3's place on the DNA is in doubt, the DNA is left out and the CDR3 is given as listed by TCRdb. This rearrangement joins TRBV21-1 to TRBJ1-6. TRBV21-1 is flagged as a pseudogene. From its first to its last residue, the CDR3 has 15 amino acids. The CDR3 sequence is CASSKVGGGNSPLHF.

The V gene is TRBV4-1, the J gene TRBJ2-7; TRBD2 matches at 9 bases. Trimming cost V 4 bases and J 2 bases; bases outside gene matches: 6. CDR1 is MGHRA and CDR2 is YSYEKL in the germline V gene. The CDR3 is 15 residues long. Here the CDR3 reads CASSPTLAGTYEQYF. The DNA of the CDR3 is TGCGCCAGCAGCCCGACTCTAGCGGGGACCTACGAGCAGTACTTC.

The sample holds one count of this clone. The chain recombines TRBV4-1 with TRBJ1-2; D is uncertain. The V end was cut by 1 base, the J end by 0 bases, with 12 bases between. There are 16 residues in the CDR3. The germline V gene has CDR1 MGHRA and CDR2 YSYEKL. CDR3 nucleotide sequence: TGCGCCAGCAGCCAAGCGGGGAAAGGTACTAACTATGGCTACACCTTC. It specifies CASSQAGKGTNYGYTF.

The chain combines TRBV6-1 with TRBJ1-2; D gene uncertain. Trimming pared 2 bases from V and 4 bases from J, leaving 11 bases between. Germline lookup yields CDR1 MNHNS and CDR2 SASEGT. There are 14 residues in the CDR3. CDR3 sequence (DNA): TGTGCCAGCAGTGAATTGGAGGGCAGCTATGGCTACACCTTC. Translating it yields CASSELEGSYGYTF.

V gene TRBV10-3 combines with J gene TRBJ2-5, with 12 bases identical to TRBD1. Trimming took 8 bases from V and 4 from J; bases not matched to a gene: 5. Germline CDR1 is ENHRY and CDR2 is SYGVKD. CDR3 length: 14 amino acids. CDR3 coding DNA: TGTGCCATCGGGGGACAGGGGGCGGGAGAGACCCAGTACTTC. As protein: CAIGGQGAGETQYF.

The chain carries TRBV2 and TRBJ2-2; tentative D call: TRBD2 (5 bases). The V and J ends lost 7 bases and 4 bases respectively, with 13 bases between them. The CDR3 extends over 14 amino acids. In germline, CDR1 is SNHLY, CDR2 FYNNEI. CDR3 coding DNA: TGTGCCAGCACCGGGATTCACCGCACCGGGGAGCTGTTTTTT. Protein: CASTGIHRTGELFF.

This clone was observed a handful of times. The chain carries TRBV11-3 and TRBJ1-4, with TRBD1 as a possible D gene (5 bases). This CDR3 spans 13 amino acids. V shed 8 bases and J shed 5 bases, with 12 bases lying between them. CDR1 and CDR2 from the germline V gene are SGHNT and YENEEA. As DNA, the CDR3 is TGTGCCAGCTCGGAGGGGAGGAATGAAAAACTGTTTTTT. Residues: CASSEGRNEKLFF.

The J gene is TRBJ2-2, the V gene TRBV25-1; D possibly corresponds to TRBD1 (5 bases). Trimming pared 4 bases from V and 14 bases from J, leaving 17 bases between. This CDR3 region has 13 residues. Per germline, CDR1 MGHDK and CDR2 SYGVNS. The CDR3 loop is CASSVHGAGKLFF. The CDR3 nucleotides read TGTGCCAGCAGTGTCCATGGGGCAGGGAAACTGTTTTTT.

The genes are TRBV11-2 and TRBJ2-1; TRBD1 matches at 9 bases. The CDR3 sequence is 15 residues long. Germline V CDR1 and CDR2: SGHAT, FQNNGV. V gave up 6 bases and J gave up 6 bases; unmatched junction bases: 9. The DNA of the CDR3 is TGTGCCAGCAGACGGCCGGGACAGGGCGGCAATGAGCAGTTCTTC. Amino acids: CASRRPGQGGNEQFF.

The chain recombines TRBV14 with TRBJ1-2; TRBD1 aligns across 9 bases. Germline CDR1 and CDR2: SGHDN and FVKESK. The CDR3 runs to 18 residues. With 1 base clipped from V and 4 bases from J, the junction kept 13 bases outside the gene matches. CDR3: CASSQALPTGGSGYGYTF. The CDR3 nucleotides are TGTGCCAGCAGCCAAGCCCTTCCCACAGGGGGCTCGGGCTATGGCTACACCTTC.

The chain is built from TRBV5-4 and TRBJ1-6; a possible D gene is TRBD1 (5 bases). V dropped 0 bases and J dropped 8 bases, with 9 bases sitting between them. The length of the CDR3 is 14 residues. Germline CDR1 reads SGHNT; CDR2 reads YYREEE (reference sequence). CDR3 protein: CASSLEGIHSPLHF. The DNA for the CDR3 is TGTGCCAGCAGCTTGGAGGGGATCCATTCACCCCTCCACTTT.

The V gene is TRBV3-1 (or the pseudogene TRBV3-2), the J gene TRBJ1-2, with TRBD1 as a possible D gene (6 bases). Germline CDR1 reads LGHDT; CDR2 reads YNNKEL (reference sequence). The CDR3 runs to 18 residues. V was shortened by 0 bases and J by 3 bases, with 20 bases between the two germline ends. The DNA of the CDR3 is TGTGCCAGCAGCCAAGATCGGAAAGGGCAGGGGCCCTACTATGGCTACACCTTC. Translated, it gives CASSQDRKGQGPYYGYTF.

The genes are TRBV5-4 and TRBJ2-5; the match to TRBD1 covers 8 bases. The ends lost 5 bases at V and 5 bases at J; junction bases unmatched: 5. Germline assignment: CDR1 SGHNT and CDR2 YYREEE (reference sequence). This CDR3 is 13 amino acids long. CDR3 DNA: TGTGCCAGCAGGGACAGGGATTCGGAGACCCAGTACTTC. It is translated as CASRDRDSETQYF.

The chain carries TRBV11-3 and TRBJ1-4; TRBD1 aligns across 10 bases. The CDR3 loop spans 14 amino acids. Looked up from germline, CDR1 is SGHNT and CDR2 is YENEEA. Trimming cost V 5 bases and J 6 bases; bases outside gene matches: 3. CDR3: CASSHGQGDEKLFF. DNA of the CDR3: TGTGCCAGCAGCCATGGACAGGGGGATGAAAAACTGTTTTTT.

This chain uses TRBV5-4 with TRBJ1-6; a weak D match, TRBD1 (6 bases). Per the germline V gene, CDR1 is SGHNT and CDR2 is YYREEE (reference sequence). CDR3 length: 17 amino acids. Trimming removed 0 bases at V and 7 bases at J, with 17 bases between. CDR3 sequence: CASSLGVGADENSPLHF. The CDR3 bases are TGTGCCAGCAGCTTGGGGGTGGGGGCCGATGAGAATTCACCCCTCCACTTT. Using reference TRBV5-4 and TRBJ1-6 for the parts outside the CDR3, the full variable domain is ETGVTQSPTHLIKTRGQQVTLRCSSQSGHNTVSWYQQALGQGPQFIFQYYREEENGRGNFPPRFSGLQFPNYSSELNVNALELDDSALYLCASSLGVGADENSPLHFGNGTRLTVT.